This passage covers 30 T cell receptor beta chains from one sample sequenced in a study of beta chain features in type 1 diabetes. Sequencing targeted expressed TCRB transcripts, as all isolated RNA had been reverse transcribed. The data were produced by immunoSEQ multiplex PCR, yet TCRdb's version contains in-frame clones alone and is incomplete. This sample has roughly 170,000 clones, with about 12% found just once. Sequenced: central memory CD4+ T cells from blood. These receptors all come from a woman younger than 35 in good health.

This clone showed up just a few times. The genes are TRBV29-1 and TRBJ1-2; tentatively, D is TRBD1 (5 bases). The CDR3 runs to 16 residues. Germline CDR1 and CDR2: SQVTM and ANQGSEA. Trimming pared 4 bases from V and 8 bases from J, leaving 26 bases between. In DNA form, the CDR3 reads TGCAGCGTTGGCGGTTCAGGGCAGGGAAGGGTAGGCGGCTACACCTTC. It encodes CSVGGSGQGRVGGYTF.

The chain couples TRBV21-1 to TRBJ1-2. TRBV21-1 is annotated as a pseudogene. The CDR3 is made up of 17 amino acids. The CDR3 bases are TGTGCCAGCAGCAAACAGCCAAAACTACGGCAGATCTATGGCTACACCTTC. Translation: CASSKQPKLRQIYGYTF.

In its sample, this clone was seen a few times. The V and J genes are TRBV7-3 and TRBJ2-3, with a possible D match to TRBD1 (6 bases). Germline-derived CDR1 and CDR2 are SGHTA and FQGTGA. The CDR3 is 12 residues long. V dropped 8 bases and J dropped 3 bases, with 9 bases sitting between them. The CDR3 nucleotides read TGTGCCAGCGGAACAGGGACAGATACGCAGTATTTT. Protein: CASGTGTDTQYF.

The chain is built from TRBV20-1 and TRBJ1-5, with unresolved D. Trimming cost V 6 bases and J 4 bases, with 7 bases left between them. This CDR3 comprises 11 residues. The germline gives CDR1 DFQATT, CDR2 SNEGSKA (reference sequence). The CDR3 loop reads CSATQNQPQHF. The DNA for the CDR3 is TGCAGTGCAACACAAAATCAGCCCCAGCATTTT.

J is TRBJ1-2 and V is TRBV29-1, with 9 bases that match TRBD1. J lost 3 bases, V lost 6 bases, and 5 bases had no gene match. The CDR3 runs to 13 residues. Germline V gene lookup returns CDR1 SQVTM and CDR2 ANQGSEA. As DNA, the CDR3 is TGCAGCGTCGTTGGGACAGGGTACTATGGCTACACCTTC. Protein product: CSVVGTGYYGYTF.

The chain couples TRBV5-1 to TRBJ2-1; 8 nucleotides match TRBD1. V dropped 4 bases and J dropped 5; count of bases not matched to a gene: 2. The CDR3 totals 13 residues. Per the germline V gene, CDR1 is SGHRS and CDR2 is YFSETQ. The CDR3, as DNA: TGCGCCAGCAGCGGGACAGGAAACAATGAGCAGTTCTTC. It encodes CASSGTGNNEQFF.

V and J are TRBV27 and TRBJ2-6; the D gene is possibly TRBD2 (6 bases). This CDR3 contains 17 residues. V was shortened by 5 bases and J by 0 bases, with 14 bases between the two germline ends. From germline, CDR1 is MNHEY and CDR2 SMNVEV (reference sequence). CDR3 DNA: TGTGCCAGCAGTCCCGGGGGACGGAGCTCTGGGGCCAACGTCCTGACTTTC. The encoded protein is CASSPGGRSSGANVLTF.

This clone showed up just a few times. The genes are TRBV7-3 and TRBJ2-2; 10 bases align to TRBD2. From germline, CDR1 is SGHTA and CDR2 FQGTGA. This CDR3 is 15 amino acids long. V shed 5 bases and J 6 bases; nucleotides not matched to a gene: 6. CDR3 DNA sequence: TGTGCCAGCAGCCCATTAGCGGGAGGCTCCGGGGAGCTGTTTTTT. It specifies CASSPLAGGSGELFF.

J is TRBJ1-5 and V is TRBV6-1; 7 bases are shared with TRBD1. The CDR3 is 14 amino acids. V was pared by 3 bases and J by 7 bases, with 6 bases of the junction left unmatched. CDR1 and CDR2 from the germline V gene are MNHNS and SASEGT. The CDR3 DNA sequence: TGTGCCAGCAGTGAGGGACAGACGAACCAGCCCCAGCATTTT. Its translation is CASSEGQTNQPQHF.

The sample holds a few counts of this clone. This chain joins TRBV29-1 and TRBJ2-7; D unresolved. The germline CDR1 and CDR2 sequences are SQVTM and ANQGSEA. Between the trimmed V and J ends, which lost 0 bases and 2 bases, there was a span of 8 bases. The CDR3 has 13 residues. CDR3 bases: TGCAGCGTTGAAGATTACAAGACCTACGAGCAGTACTTC. Protein: CSVEDYKTYEQYF.

The chain employs TRBV29-1 and TRBJ2-5; TRBD2 might be the D (6 bases). Trimming took 6 bases from V and 5 from J, leaving 22 bases between them. The V gene's germline CDR1 is SQVTM and CDR2 ANQGSEA. The CDR3 loop spans 15 amino acids. CDR3 nucleotides: TGCAGCGTCGTGCCGGGACTTAGAAGGATGGAGACCCAGTACTTC. This sequence encodes CSVVPGLRRMETQYF.

The chain is built from TRBV7-2 and TRBJ2-7, with 10 positions matching TRBD2. Germline V CDR1 and CDR2: SGHTA, FQGNSA. The CDR3 contains 14 residues. The V segment lost 3 bases and the J segment 4 bases; nucleotides outside the gene matches: 3. The CDR3 coding sequence is TGTGCCAGCAGCTTGAATAGCGGGAGGTACGAGCAGTACTTC. It translates to CASSLNSGRYEQYF.

This clone was observed a handful of times. The V gene is TRBV28, the J gene TRBJ2-6; TRBD1 matches 9 bases. CDR1 and CDR2 (germline): MDHEN, SYDVKM. The CDR3 spans 16 residues. The ends lost 5 bases at V and 5 bases at J; junction bases unmatched: 7. Here the CDR3 reads CASSGTGRSWANVLTF. The DNA of the CDR3 is TGTGCCAGCAGTGGGACAGGGAGGTCCTGGGCCAACGTCCTGACTTTC. Drawing the rest from reference TRBV28 and TRBJ2-6, the complete variable domain is DVKVTQSSRYLVKRTGEKVFLECVQDMDHENMFWYRQDPGLGLRLIYFSYDVKMKEKGDIPEGYSVSREKKERFSLILESASTNQTSMYLCASSGTGRSWANVLTFGAGSRLTVL.

This clone has more than one count but fewer than ten. The chain has TRBV7-9 and TRBJ2-1; 8 bases match TRBD2. Germline CDR1 is SEHNR and CDR2 is FQNEAQ (reference sequence). The CDR3 spans 16 residues. V lost 5 bases to trimming and J lost 2 bases; unmatched junction nucleotides: 8. DNA for the CDR3: TGTGCCAGCAGCCCCGGGGGGGATATTACCTACAATGAGCAGTTCTTC. It codes for CASSPGGDITYNEQFF.

The chain is built from TRBV28 and TRBJ2-2; tentatively, D is TRBD2 (6 bases). Germline V CDR1 and CDR2: MDHEN, SYDVKM. CDR3 size: 15 residues. V shed 5 bases and J shed 7 bases, with 17 bases lying between them. CDR3 bases: TGTGCCAGCAGTGGATACGGGAGTGGAGGCGGGGAGCTGTTTTTT. Protein: CASSGYGSGGGELFF.

The chain employs TRBV27 and TRBJ2-1; TRBD2 agrees at 10 bases. V lost 2 bases to trimming and J lost 6 bases; unmatched junction nucleotides: 1. The CDR3 runs 14 residues. Germline lookup yields CDR1 MNHEY and CDR2 SMNVEV (reference sequence). CDR3 DNA sequence: TGTGCCAGCAGTTTAAGACTAGCGGGCAATGAGCAGTTCTTC. This sequence encodes CASSLRLAGNEQFF.

There are a few counts of this clone. The chain recombines TRBV28 with TRBJ1-2; TRBD1 aligns across 10 bases. CDR1 and CDR2 from the germline V gene are MDHEN and SYDVKM. The CDR3 is 13 amino acids. Germline trimming cut 8 bases from V and 2 bases from J; bases unmatched to any gene: 2. As DNA, the CDR3 is TGTGCCAGCGTGACAGGGGGCAACTATGGCTACACCTTC. It specifies CASVTGGNYGYTF.

The V call is TRBV10-3, the J call TRBJ2-1; D is perhaps TRBD2 (6 bases). There are 12 residues in the CDR3. Germline values: CDR1 ENHRY, CDR2 SYGVKD. V gave up 10 bases and J gave up 9 bases, with 16 bases separating them. The CDR3 nucleotides are TGTGCCAGCTGGGCCGGGGGAGGTGAGCAGTTCTTC. Its translation is CASWAGGGEQFF.

This clone was seen a handful of times. The rearrangement uses TRBV28 and TRBJ2-1, with TRBD2 matching 7 bases. This CDR3 contains 13 residues. Germline V gene lookup returns CDR1 MDHEN and CDR2 SYDVKM. Unmatched junction bases numbered 6, after V lost 8 bases and J lost 5 bases. The CDR3 reads CASGPGTNNEQFF. CDR3 DNA sequence: TGTGCCAGCGGTCCCGGGACTAACAATGAGCAGTTCTTC.

This clone turned up a few times. J is TRBJ2-2 and V is TRBV7-2; 10 positions match TRBD1. Germline V CDR1 and CDR2: SGHTA, FQGNSA. Germline trimming cut 3 bases from V and 5 bases from J; bases unmatched to any gene: 3. CDR3 length: 15 amino acids. The CDR3 bases are TGTGCCAGCAGCTTGACAGGGGGCTTGACCGGGGAGCTGTTTTTT. Translation: CASSLTGGLTGELFF.

This chain joins TRBV19 and TRBJ1-2; D uncertain. This CDR3 region has 12 residues. The ends were cut back, 4 bases at V and 4 bases at J, with 7 bases in the middle. Germline lookup yields CDR1 LNHDA and CDR2 SQIVND (reference sequence). The chain's CDR3 is CASSSAIYGYTF. The CDR3 region has the DNA TGTGCCAGTAGTAGCGCTATCTATGGCTACACCTTC. Looking up the rest from reference TRBV19 and TRBJ1-2 gives the full variable domain: DGGITQSPKYLFRKEGQNVTLSCEQNLNHDAMYWYRQDPGQGLRLIYYSQIVNDFQKGDIAEGYSVSREKKESFPLTVTSAQKNPTAFYLCASSSAIYGYTFGSGTRLTVV.

The rearrangement joins TRBV21-1 to TRBJ2-1; the table calls TRBD2, which could not be checked here. TRBV21-1 is labeled a pseudogene. This CDR3 is 12 amino acids long. CDR3 bases: TGTGCCAGCAGCCCCCGGTCTCATGAGCAGTTCTTC. Its translation is CASSPRSHEQFF.

In this sample, this clone turned up a few times. This rearrangement joins TRBV14 to TRBJ2-6; 8 bases match TRBD1. There are 18 residues in the CDR3. J gave up 2 bases and V 4 bases, and 10 bases lay outside the gene matches. The V gene's germline CDR1 is SGHDN and CDR2 FVKESK. The CDR3: CASSPVGTGGTGANVLTF. The DNA for the CDR3 is TGTGCCAGCAGCCCAGTCGGGACAGGAGGTACTGGGGCCAACGTCCTGACTTTC.

The chain carries TRBV28 and TRBJ1-1; a possible D gene is TRBD1 (5 bases). With 5 bases removed from V and 3 bases from J, the gap between germline ends came to 13 bases. The CDR3 loop spans 14 amino acids. Germline V gene sequence: CDR1 MDHEN, CDR2 SYDVKM. The CDR3 nucleotides are TGTGCCAGCAGTCCCTGGGGGGGGGACACTGAAGCTTTCTTT. It is translated as CASSPWGGDTEAFF. Based on the CDR3 plus reference TRBV28 and TRBJ1-1, the full variable domain is DVKVTQSSRYLVKRTGEKVFLECVQDMDHENMFWYRQDPGLGLRLIYFSYDVKMKEKGDIPEGYSVSREKKERFSLILESASTNQTSMYLCASSPWGGDTEAFFGQGTRLTVV.

This clone was detected a few times. The chain couples TRBV7-9 to TRBJ2-1; a possible D gene is TRBD2 (5 bases). The CDR3 is 13 residues long. V was trimmed by 2 bases and J by 9 bases, leaving 11 bases between them. CDR1 SEHNR and CDR2 FQNEAQ come from the germline V gene (reference sequence). The CDR3 DNA sequence: TGTGCCAGCAGCTTAACCGGGGTTGCTGAGCAGTTCTTC. Its translation is CASSLTGVAEQFF.

This clone was counted between two and nine times. V usage is TRBV28 and J usage is TRBJ2-3, with D hard to call. CDR1 is MDHEN and CDR2 is SYDVKM in the germline V gene. The germline V and J ends were trimmed by 6 bases and 7 bases, with 5 bases remaining between them. This CDR3 is built from 10 residues. CDR3 sequence (DNA): TGTGCCAGCAGCTTTCATACGCAGTATTTT. It translates to CASSFHTQYF.

This clone came up a few times. J is TRBJ2-1 and V is TRBV5-1; 7 bases are shared with TRBD1. In germline, CDR1 is SGHRS, CDR2 YFSETQ. The J segment lost 7 bases and the V segment lost 4 bases, leaving 8 bases of the junction unmatched. The CDR3 has 14 amino acids. The CDR3 is CASSPYDRENEQFF. The DNA of the CDR3 is TGCGCCAGCAGCCCCTACGACAGGGAAAATGAGCAGTTCTTC.

The chain is built from TRBV4-2 and TRBJ1-2; TRBD1 agrees at 7 bases. Germline values: CDR1 LGHNA, CDR2 YNFKEQ. This CDR3 has 14 amino acids. The V segment lost 4 bases and the J segment 3 bases; nucleotides outside the gene matches: 5. The CDR3 here is CASSPRQGDYGYTF. CDR3 nucleotide sequence: TGTGCCAGCAGCCCGAGACAGGGTGACTATGGCTACACCTTC.

This clone showed up just a few times. V is TRBV6-6 and J is TRBJ2-1; possibly TRBD1 for D (6 bases). V was cut by 6 bases and J by 10 bases, with 22 bases left in between. The CDR3 totals 15 residues. The germline CDR1 and CDR2 sequences are MNHNY and SVGAGI (reference sequence). The CDR3, as DNA: TGTGCCAGCAGCCGAGGACAGCAGGGTAGGGGGGAGCAGTTCTTC. The encoded protein is CASSRGQQGRGEQFF.

This clone was found a few times. The chain is built from TRBV28 and TRBJ2-6; D is unresolved. The CDR3 spans 16 residues. Germline lookup yields CDR1 MDHEN and CDR2 SYDVKM. V was shortened by 4 bases and J by 4 bases, with 14 bases between the two germline ends. The CDR3 sequence: CASSSELSAGANVLTF. The CDR3 DNA follows: TGTGCCAGCAGTTCCGAGCTGTCTGCAGGGGCCAACGTCCTGACTTTC. Based on the CDR3 plus reference TRBV28 and TRBJ2-6, the full variable domain is DVKVTQSSRYLVKRTGEKVFLECVQDMDHENMFWYRQDPGLGLRLIYFSYDVKMKEKGDIPEGYSVSREKKERFSLILESASTNQTSMYLCASSSELSAGANVLTFGAGSRLTVL.